Listed below are T cell receptor beta chains from one sample, sequenced in a study of blood T cell repertoires in COVID-19. Assay used: immunoSEQ multiplex PCR; TCRdb lists only in-frame clones, some missing. The profile shows some 150,000 clones, roughly four fifths of them singletons. The sequenced sample consisted of PBMCs or T cells enriched from blood (not recorded which). Receptor source: a woman between 18 and 29 years old who had been exposed to COVID-19. Each CDR3 is given with its conserved first and last residue. Fields, in order: clone size, D gene, V gene, CDR3 protein. D genes are given only for firm matches. Expanded clones are given a class, and other clones once, few, many or no size at all.

>NA|TRBD1|TRBV10-3
CAIRGTGAEQYF
>NA|NA|TRBV24-1
CATRRGRGDETQYF
>NA|TRBD1|TRBV28
CASSLVGQGLNYGYTF
>NA|NA|TRBV7-2
CASSLVTDRYSYEQYF
>NA|TRBD1|TRBV3-1/TRBV3-2
CASSRRDSLLNTEAFF
>NA|TRBD2|TRBV19
CASSPTSGSYNEQFF
>NA|TRBD1|TRBV18
CASSPGQGHQPQHF
>few|TRBD2|TRBV4-2
CASSHEREGRQYF
>few|NA|TRBV28
CASSLSGTNTGELFF
>NA|TRBD1|TRBV5-6
CASSWTGVIGYTF
>NA|TRBD2|TRBV13
CASSLDTVAGITYNEQFF